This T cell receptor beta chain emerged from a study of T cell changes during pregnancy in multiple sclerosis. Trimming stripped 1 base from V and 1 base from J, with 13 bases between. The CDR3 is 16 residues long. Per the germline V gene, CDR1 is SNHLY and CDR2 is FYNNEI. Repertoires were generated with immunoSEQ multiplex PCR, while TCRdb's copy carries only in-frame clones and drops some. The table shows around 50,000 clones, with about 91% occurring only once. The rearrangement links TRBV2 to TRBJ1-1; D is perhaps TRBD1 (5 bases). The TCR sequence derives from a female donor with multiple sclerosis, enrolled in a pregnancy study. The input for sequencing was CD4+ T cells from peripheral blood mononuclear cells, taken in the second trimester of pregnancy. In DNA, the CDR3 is TGTGCCAGCAGTGAAGTCCTTTCGACAGAGAACACTGAAGCTTTCTTT. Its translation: CASSEVLSTENTEAFF.